This is a list of T cell receptor beta chains from one sample in a study of blood T cell repertoires in COVID-19. The method was immunoSEQ multiplex PCR; TCRdb's version includes in-frame clones alone and lacks a portion of them. The sample gives over 100,000 clones, about 90% of which show up once; about 1.1% is in the top ten. Source material: peripheral blood. All receptors come from a human donor in a cohort sampled during active COVID-19. Each CDR3 is given with its conserved first and last residue. D genes are given only for firm matches. Clone size is shown for a subset of rows, as once, few, many or a class of expanded clone.

V: TRBV6-1
D: -
J: TRBJ1-2
size: -
DNA: TGTGCCAGCAGTGATGACATCTACTATGGCTACACCTTC
CDR3: CASSDDIYYGYTF

V: TRBV18
D: TRBD1
J: TRBJ2-7
size: -
DNA: TGTGCCAGCTCTCAACGGACAGGGGCCTACGAGCAGTACTTC
CDR3: CASSQRTGAYEQYF

V: TRBV14
D: -
J: TRBJ1-2
size: -
DNA: TGTGCCAGCAGCCAAAGAACAGGGTTTGGCTACACCTTC
CDR3: CASSQRTGFGYTF

V: TRBV4-1
D: -
J: TRBJ2-7
size: once
DNA: TGCGCCAGCAGCCGGACTCAGTCGGGCTACGAGCAGTACTTC
CDR3: CASSRTQSGYEQYF

V: TRBV10-3
D: TRBD2
J: TRBJ2-5
size: -
DNA: TGTGCCATCAGTGAAGGGAGAACGGGCGGGGGCCAAGAGACCCAGTACTTC
CDR3: CAISEGRTGGGQETQYF

V: TRBV2
D: TRBD1
J: TRBJ1-5
size: -
DNA: TGTGCCAGCAGTACGAACCGGGACAGGGGGACCTATAGCAATCAGCCCCAGCATTTT
CDR3: CASSTNRDRGTYSNQPQHF

V: TRBV15
D: TRBD1
J: TRBJ1-4
size: -
DNA: TGTGCCACCAGCAGAGAAGAAGACAGGGTGGACGAAAAACTGTTTTTT
CDR3: CATSREEDRVDEKLFF

V: TRBV5-1
D: -
J: TRBJ1-1
size: once
DNA: TGCGCCAGCAGCTTGGGGGGCCTACGGAGGAACACTGAAGCTTTCTTT
CDR3: CASSLGGLRRNTEAFF

V: TRBV5-1
D: TRBD1
J: TRBJ1-1
size: -
DNA: TGCGCCAGCAGCCAATCCACAGGGGTGACTGAAGCTTTCTTT
CDR3: CASSQSTGVTEAFF

V: TRBV7-9
D: TRBD1
J: TRBJ2-1
size: once
DNA: TGTGCCAGCAGCCCACCGGGACAGGGACTTTTTGAGCAGTTCTTC
CDR3: CASSPPGQGLFEQFF

V: TRBV7-2
D: TRBD1
J: TRBJ2-7
size: -
DNA: TGTGCCAGCAGCTTGTGGGACAGGGGGCGAATCTACGAGCAGTACTTC
CDR3: CASSLWDRGRIYEQYF

V: TRBV24-1
D: -
J: TRBJ2-1
size: -
DNA: TGTGCCACCAGTGACCCCGGGAGCAATGAGCAGTTCTTC
CDR3: CATSDPGSNEQFF

V: TRBV7-3
D: TRBD2
J: TRBJ2-5
size: -
DNA: TGTGCCAGCAGCTCCCTCCTTGGGATGGCGGGAGGTCGTGAGACCCAGTACTTC
CDR3: CASSSLLGMAGGRETQYF

V: TRBV19
D: -
J: TRBJ1-5
size: few
DNA: TGTGCCAGTAGTCCCGTTACAGGGCCCCAGCATTTT
CDR3: CASSPVTGPQHF

V: TRBV12-3/TRBV12-4
D: TRBD1
J: TRBJ1-2
size: -
DNA: TGTGCCAGCGCCGAACAGGGGTCCTATGGCTACACCTTC
CDR3: CASAEQGSYGYTF

V: TRBV19
D: TRBD1
J: TRBJ1-3
size: -
DNA: TGTGCCAGTAGTCCGCAGGCAGGACAGGGAGCAGGAAACACCATATATTTT
CDR3: CASSPQAGQGAGNTIYF

V: TRBV28
D: TRBD2
J: TRBJ2-5
size: few
DNA: TGTGCCAGCACCAAACTAGCGGGAGATAAGACCCAGTACTTC
CDR3: CASTKLAGDKTQYF

V: TRBV7-8
D: TRBD1
J: TRBJ2-7
size: -
DNA: TGTGCCAGCAGCTTATCCGCGGGACAGGGGTACGACGAGCAGTACTTC
CDR3: CASSLSAGQGYDEQYF

V: TRBV19
D: -
J: TRBJ1-3
size: -
DNA: TGTGCCAGTAGTATAGGTCCTATGAGGGCTCGGGGAGCGGCGGACACCATATATTTT
CDR3: CASSIGPMRARGAADTIYF

V: TRBV7-9
D: -
J: TRBJ1-2
size: -
DNA: TGTGCCAGCAGCCCAGGACAGATCGTAGATGGCTACACCTTC
CDR3: CASSPGQIVDGYTF

V: TRBV28
D: -
J: TRBJ1-1
size: once
DNA: TGTGCCAGCAGTTTCTGGGGGGGGCATGACACTGAAGCTTTCTTT
CDR3: CASSFWGGHDTEAFF

V: TRBV7-6
D: TRBD1
J: TRBJ2-7
size: -
DNA: TGTGCCAGCAGCTTAAGATCCGGGACAGGGGCCTACGAGCAGTACTTC
CDR3: CASSLRSGTGAYEQYF

V: TRBV5-1
D: TRBD1
J: TRBJ1-5
size: -
DNA: TGCGCCAGCAGCTCGACAGGGGGCCCAGGGAGCAATCAGCCCCAGCATTTT
CDR3: CASSSTGGPGSNQPQHF

V: TRBV10-3
D: -
J: TRBJ2-3
size: -
DNA: TGTGCCATCAGTGAGGGGGGGTCTGCCACAGATACGCAGTATTTT
CDR3: CAISEGGSATDTQYF

V: TRBV7-9
D: -
J: TRBJ1-1
size: -
DNA: TGTGCCAGCAGCTCGAGCGGCCGAATGAACACTGAAGCTTTCTTT
CDR3: CASSSSGRMNTEAFF

V: TRBV27
D: -
J: TRBJ2-7
size: -
DNA: TGTGCCAGCAGTTTGCAGGCAGGTACCTACGAGCAGTACTTC
CDR3: CASSLQAGTYEQYF

V: TRBV7-8
D: -
J: TRBJ2-7
size: -
DNA: TGTGCCAGCAGCTTAGCTTCTAGCCCGGTTAGTCTTTCTTACGAGCAGTACTTC
CDR3: CASSLASSPVSLSYEQYF

V: TRBV20-1
D: TRBD2
J: TRBJ2-1
size: -
DNA: TGCAGTGCTAGTATGAGCGGGGGGCCAAGGGAGCAGTTCTTC
CDR3: CSASMSGGPREQFF

V: TRBV6-6
D: -
J: TRBJ1-1
size: -
DNA: TGTGCCAGCAGTTACTCGGAGAGGGGGGGTGATGGTGAAGCTTTCTTT
CDR3: CASSYSERGGDGEAFF

V: TRBV19
D: -
J: TRBJ1-6
size: -
DNA: TGTGCCAGTAGTATAGTGGAGGGCGGCGGGTCACCCCTCCACTTT
CDR3: CASSIVEGGGSPLHF

V: TRBV9
D: TRBD2
J: TRBJ2-1
size: -
DNA: TGTGCCAGCAGGGGACTAGCGGGGACTGAGCAGTTCTTC
CDR3: CASRGLAGTEQFF

V: TRBV6-2/TRBV6-3
D: -
J: TRBJ2-7
size: few
DNA: TGTGCCAGCAGCTCGGACAGGGAGGGACTCCTCTACGAGCAGTACTTC
CDR3: CASSSDREGLLYEQYF

V: TRBV19
D: -
J: TRBJ2-1
size: -
DNA: TGTGCCAGTAGTAGCGGGGCCTACAATGAGCAGTTCTTC
CDR3: CASSSGAYNEQFF

V: TRBV5-8
D: -
J: TRBJ1-2
size: -
DNA: TGTGCCAGCATCAGTCGGCCAGGGGCCGTCCATGGCTACACCTTC
CDR3: CASISRPGAVHGYTF

V: TRBV2
D: TRBD1
J: TRBJ1-2
size: few
DNA: TGTGCCAGCAGTGAATTGGGACAGGGGTTAGATGGCTACACCTTC
CDR3: CASSELGQGLDGYTF

V: TRBV6-6
D: TRBD1
J: TRBJ1-2
size: -
DNA: TGTGCCAGCATTGTAACCCAGGGGGTGGGCGGCTACACCTTC
CDR3: CASIVTQGVGGYTF

V: TRBV5-1
D: TRBD1
J: TRBJ2-5
size: -
DNA: TGCGCCAGCAGCTTACAGGGGGCTAAACAAGAGACCCAGTACTTC
CDR3: CASSLQGAKQETQYF

V: TRBV25-1
D: TRBD2
J: TRBJ2-7
size: -
DNA: TGTGCCAGCAGGAAGGGACTAGCGGGCTCCTACGAGCAGTACTTC
CDR3: CASRKGLAGSYEQYF

V: TRBV4-1
D: -
J: TRBJ2-2
size: -
DNA: TGCGCCAGCAGCCTAAACAGGGACCGGGAGCTGTTTTTT
CDR3: CASSLNRDRELFF

V: TRBV13
D: TRBD2
J: TRBJ2-7
size: -
DNA: TGTGCCAGCAGCATGAGCGGGGGGTCCTACGAGCAGTACTTC
CDR3: CASSMSGGSYEQYF

V: TRBV3-1/TRBV3-2
D: -
J: TRBJ1-1
size: -
DNA: TGTGCCAGCAGCGCCCCAGGGGTTGCGGGAGTACGGACTGAAGCTTTCTTT
CDR3: CASSAPGVAGVRTEAFF

V: TRBV21-1
D: -
J: TRBJ2-1
size: -
DNA: TGTGCCAGCAGCAACCTCCGGGACAGGGGGAGGTATTCTAGCTCCTACAATGAGCAGTTCTTC
CDR3: CASSNLRDRGRYSSSYNEQFF

V: TRBV2
D: TRBD1
J: TRBJ2-7
size: -
DNA: TGTGCCGGTAAACCCGGGACAGTCAGCTCCTACGAGCAGTACTTC
CDR3: CAGKPGTVSSYEQYF

V: TRBV10-1
D: -
J: TRBJ2-2
size: -
DNA: TGCGCCAGCGAAGTCAGGCTTAGGAACACCGGGGAGCTGTTTTTT
CDR3: CASEVRLRNTGELFF

V: TRBV28
D: TRBD2
J: TRBJ2-1
size: -
DNA: TGTGCCAGCAGTTTCCCGCCCGGCGGGAGTATCAATGAGCAGTTCTTC
CDR3: CASSFPPGGSINEQFF

V: TRBV7-2
D: -
J: TRBJ2-2
size: -
DNA: TGTGCCAGCAGCTTTCGACTTGGGGAGCTGTTTTTT
CDR3: CASSFRLGELFF

V: TRBV6-5
D: TRBD1
J: TRBJ1-1
size: -
DNA: TGTGCCAGCAGTTACTCGACAGGGCCAACTGAAGCTTTCTTT
CDR3: CASSYSTGPTEAFF

V: TRBV7-8
D: TRBD1
J: TRBJ1-2
size: -
DNA: TGTGCCAGCAGCAGCAGACAGGGGCCTCTCTATGGCTACACCTTC
CDR3: CASSSRQGPLYGYTF

V: TRBV12-5
D: -
J: TRBJ1-1
size: -
DNA: TGTGCTAGTGGTAACTCCTGGACAGCCGCAAGGATGGAAGCTTTCTTT
CDR3: CASGNSWTAARMEAFF